The 13 T cell receptor beta chains listed next were all sequenced from one sample in a study of blood T cells in healthy people across ages (dated by TCRdb to the mid-2010s). The library was obtained by 5' RACE. Instrument on record: Illumina HiSeq 2500. A second PCR of about 6 to 11 cycles was performed with a sample-barcoded 5' primer and a J-beta primer mix. The public reads were reanalyzed by TCRdb: fastp trimming at Q25, MiXCR alignment, in-frame beta chains only. Rows are combined by CDR3 protein, so each entry shows the most common genes and DNA. Counted in this sample were some 750,000 distinct CDR3 sequences; 20% to 25% of them appeared once. Jointly, the top ten make up around 22% of the sample. The sequenced sample was blood. Receptors originate from a man in his 70s in good health.

The chain joins TRBV6-5 to TRBJ1-4; 7 bases are a match to TRBD1. The CDR3 is 15 residues long. V lost 0 bases to trimming and J lost 8 bases; unmatched junction nucleotides: 6. In germline, CDR1 is MNHEY, CDR2 SVGAGI. CDR3 nucleotide sequence: TGTGCCAGCAGTTACTCGCCAGGGGGACGGGAAAAACTGTTTTTT. Amino acid sequence: CASSYSPGGREKLFF.

The chain joins TRBV7-9 to TRBJ2-3, with D unresolved. This CDR3 region has 15 residues. The germline CDR1 and CDR2 sequences are SEHNR and FQNEAQ (reference sequence). V lost 8 bases, J lost 4 bases, and 19 bases lay in between. The CDR3, as DNA: TGTGCCAGCTTGATACAGAAGTCTTCCGCAGATACGCAGTATTTT. Protein sequence: CASLIQKSSADTQYF.

The chain is built from TRBV28 and TRBJ1-1; the D gene is possibly TRBD1 (5 bases). This CDR3 has 15 amino acids. The germline V gene has CDR1 MDHEN and CDR2 SYDVKM. With 4 bases removed from V and 1 base from J, the gap between germline ends came to 13 bases. Here the CDR3 DNA reads TGTGCCAGCAGTTCCACGGGGAGGGGGAACACTGAAGCTTTCTTT. This codes for CASSSTGRGNTEAFF.

This clonotype was found a few times. The chain recombines TRBV18 with TRBJ2-3; TRBD2 is a possible D gene (6 bases). This CDR3 is 16 amino acids long. Germline lookup yields CDR1 KGHSH and CDR2 LQKENI. V gave up 2 bases and J gave up 0 bases, with 12 bases separating them. The CDR3 DNA reads as TGTGCCAGCTCACCATTGGACTACTCTAGCACAGATACGCAGTATTTT. It codes for CASSPLDYSSTDTQYF.

Ten or more counts support this clonotype. The rearrangement uses TRBV18 and TRBJ2-1; 8 nucleotides line up with TRBD2. Germline-derived CDR1 and CDR2 are KGHSH and LQKENI. CDR3 length: 14 amino acids. V shed 3 bases, J shed 6 bases, and the junction held 4 bases outside the gene matches. CDR3 bases: TGTGCCAGCTCACCTCCGGCGGGGGGCAATGAGCAGTTCTTC. Residues: CASSPPAGGNEQFF.

In this sample, this clonotype turned up a few times. The gene calls are TRBV24-1 and TRBJ2-3; D remains ambiguous. V lost 5 bases, J lost 4 bases, and 12 bases lay in between. Germline lookup yields CDR1 KGHDR and CDR2 SFDVKD. The CDR3 length is 14 residues. The CDR3 nucleotides read TGTGCCACCAGTGTTGGGCAGGTTGCAGATACGCAGTATTTT. Its translation is CATSVGQVADTQYF.

In this sample, this clonotype turned up a few times. The chain recombines TRBV7-9 with TRBJ1-1; maybe TRBD1 (6 bases). The CDR3 has 12 amino acids. Germline lookup yields CDR1 SEHNR and CDR2 FQNEAQ (reference sequence). V lost 6 bases, J lost 3 bases, and 8 bases lay in between. CDR3 protein: CASRRTDTEAFF. DNA for the CDR3: TGTGCCAGCAGACGGACAGACACTGAAGCTTTCTTT.

V is TRBV12-3 or TRBV12-4 and J is TRBJ2-1; D is perhaps TRBD1 (6 bases). This CDR3 has 13 residues. V lost 9 bases and J 6 bases, leaving 15 bases between the germline ends. The CDR3 loop reads CASLLGAINEQFF. The DNA of the CDR3 is TGTGCCAGTTTGCTGGGGGCGATCAATGAGCAGTTCTTC.

The chain couples TRBV18 to TRBJ1-1; D gene uncertain. V was clipped by 3 bases and J by 1 base, with 18 bases between them. CDR1 and CDR2 (germline): KGHSH, LQKENI. The CDR3 totals 17 residues. The CDR3 is CASSPTLLGMANTEAFF. CDR3 in DNA: TGTGCCAGCTCACCCACGCTCTTGGGGATGGCGAACACTGAAGCTTTCTTT.

This chain links TRBV18 with TRBJ2-5; 8 positions agree with TRBD2. The CDR3 totals 15 residues. CDR1 is KGHSH, CDR2 LQKENI, per germline. With 3 bases clipped from V and 2 bases from J, the junction kept 5 bases outside the gene matches. The CDR3 DNA follows: TGTGCCAGCTCACCGGCGGGGGGAGGACAAGAGACCCAGTACTTC. Encoded protein: CASSPAGGGQETQYF.

This chain joins TRBV28 and TRBJ2-1, with D perhaps matching TRBD1 (6 bases). Germline-derived CDR1 and CDR2 are MDHEN and SYDVKM. The V and J ends lost 8 bases and 0 bases respectively, with 11 bases between them. This CDR3 is 14 amino acids long. The CDR3 here is CASLLGGSYNEQFF. The CDR3 DNA sequence: TGTGCCAGCCTTCTAGGGGGCTCCTACAATGAGCAGTTCTTC.

The genes are TRBV12-5 and TRBJ2-3; D gene uncertain. The CDR3 is 14 amino acids. Per the germline V gene, CDR1 is LGHNT and CDR2 is FRNRAP. Deletions cut 1 base from V and 0 bases from J, with 5 bases between. CDR3 in amino acids: CASGLDGSTDTQYF. In DNA form, the CDR3 reads TGTGCTAGTGGTTTGGACGGGAGCACAGATACGCAGTATTTT.

The chain carries TRBV7-6 and TRBJ1-6; weak D call: TRBD1 (5 bases). CDR1 is SGHVS and CDR2 is FNYEAQ in the germline V gene. The CDR3 is made up of 16 amino acids. V lost 5 bases and J 7 bases, leaving 18 bases between the germline ends. CDR3: CASSPNRPQSNSPLHF. As DNA, the CDR3 is TGTGCCAGCAGCCCCAACAGGCCCCAATCCAATTCACCCCTCCACTTT.